This T cell receptor (beta chain) was found in a study of blood T cell repertoires in COVID-19. The repertoire was sequenced with immunoSEQ multiplex PCR; TCRdb's copy has only in-frame clones and lacks some. The table shows around 240,000 clones, with around 83% occurring only once. This clone was seen only once. At one boundary the junction diverges from the germline segment, which might be a read error. The CDR3 extends over 16 amino acids. Germline-derived CDR1 and CDR2 are SGHVS and FQNEAQ. Sequenced: peripheral blood. V and J are TRBV7-8 and TRBJ1-2; 11 positions agree with TRBD1. The source of this sequence is a man aged 35-49 years with acute or convalescent COVID-19. Written as DNA, the CDR3 is TGTGCCAGCAGCATAGCCGGGACAGGGGGGATCTATGGCTACACCTTC. This sequence encodes CASSIAGTGGIYGYTF.